A selection of T cell receptor beta chains follows, all from one sample in a study of T cells expressing NK-cell markers. From the 5' RACE reads, TCRdb lists one entry per CDR3 protein and no DNA. Across hundreds of thousands of distinct CDR3 sequences, the top ten clones capture about 7.3% of the sample. The sample taken for sequencing was blood T cells: a sorted CD56 or NKG2C T cell subset, CD4+ or CD8+ T cells, or bulk PBMC T cells (not recorded which). Receptor source: a woman aged 18 to 69 in good health. Each CDR3 is given with its conserved first and last residue. Fields, in order: J gene, CDR3 length, V gene, CDR3 protein.

j_call: TRBJ2-4; cdr3_length: 16; v_call: TRBV12-3/TRBV12-4; cdr3_aa: CASSRTALGAKNIQYF
j_call: TRBJ2-2; cdr3_length: 16; v_call: TRBV20-1; cdr3_aa: CSARTRVGPGTGELFF
j_call: TRBJ2-3; cdr3_length: 19; v_call: TRBV5-1; cdr3_aa: CASSSLVASGGLSTDTQYF
j_call: TRBJ2-7; cdr3_length: 14; v_call: TRBV2; cdr3_aa: CASRDGTPDHEQYF
j_call: TRBJ2-7; cdr3_length: 14; v_call: TRBV6-5; cdr3_aa: CASSYGRLGYEQYF
j_call: TRBJ2-7; cdr3_length: 16; v_call: TRBV9; cdr3_aa: CASSPRDSGSKYEQYF
j_call: TRBJ2-3; cdr3_length: 17; v_call: TRBV5-5; cdr3_aa: CASSLGRQATSTDTQYF
j_call: TRBJ1-2; cdr3_length: 14; v_call: TRBV21-1; cdr3_aa: CASSKGQTNYGYTF
j_call: TRBJ2-1; cdr3_length: 11; v_call: TRBV12-3/TRBV12-4; cdr3_aa: CADGLLNEQFF
j_call: TRBJ2-1; cdr3_length: 15; v_call: TRBV7-8; cdr3_aa: CASSLAGLAGGSQFF
j_call: TRBJ2-7; cdr3_length: 12; v_call: TRBV7-2; cdr3_aa: CASSLGRYEQYF
j_call: TRBJ1-2; cdr3_length: 13; v_call: TRBV2; cdr3_aa: CASSEGLNYGYTF
j_call: TRBJ2-2; cdr3_length: 16; v_call: TRBV10-2; cdr3_aa: CASRAGQGRNTGELFF
j_call: TRBJ2-3; cdr3_length: 14; v_call: TRBV4-3; cdr3_aa: CASSQDPQQDTQYF
j_call: TRBJ1-3; cdr3_length: 13; v_call: TRBV11-2; cdr3_aa: CASSGFSGNTIYF
j_call: TRBJ2-1; cdr3_length: 16; v_call: TRBV28; cdr3_aa: CASSSLRDRADNEQFF
j_call: TRBJ2-1; cdr3_length: 17; v_call: TRBV7-9; cdr3_aa: CASSLGGVGRGDNEQFF
j_call: TRBJ2-7; cdr3_length: 16; v_call: TRBV4-3; cdr3_aa: CASSQDLGTGDYEQYF